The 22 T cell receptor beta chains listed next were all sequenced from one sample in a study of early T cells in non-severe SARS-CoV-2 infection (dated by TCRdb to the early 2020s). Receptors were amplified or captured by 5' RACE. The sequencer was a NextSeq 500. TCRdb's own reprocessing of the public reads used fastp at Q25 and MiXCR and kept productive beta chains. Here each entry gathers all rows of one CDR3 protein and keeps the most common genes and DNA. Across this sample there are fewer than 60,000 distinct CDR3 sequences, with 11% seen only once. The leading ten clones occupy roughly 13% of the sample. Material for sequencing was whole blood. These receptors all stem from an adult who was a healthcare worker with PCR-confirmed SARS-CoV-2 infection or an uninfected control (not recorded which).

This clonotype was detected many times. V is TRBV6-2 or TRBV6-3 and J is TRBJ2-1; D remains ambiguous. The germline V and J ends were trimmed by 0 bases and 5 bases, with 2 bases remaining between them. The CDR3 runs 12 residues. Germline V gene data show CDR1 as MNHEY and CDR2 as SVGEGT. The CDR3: CASSYSDNEQFF. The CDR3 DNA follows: TGTGCCAGCAGTTACTCGGACAATGAGCAGTTCTTC.

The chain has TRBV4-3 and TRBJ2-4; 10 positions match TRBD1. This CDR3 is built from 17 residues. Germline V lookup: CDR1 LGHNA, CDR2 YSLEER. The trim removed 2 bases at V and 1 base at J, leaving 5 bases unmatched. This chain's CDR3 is CASSQLRQGAAKNIQYF. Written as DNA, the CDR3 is TGCGCCAGCAGCCAACTTAGACAGGGGGCGGCCAAAAACATTCAGTACTTC.

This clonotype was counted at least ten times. CDR3 in amino acids: CASSPASGIYQPQHF. In DNA form, the CDR3 reads TGTGCCAGCTCACCCGCTTCCGGCATTTACCAGCCCCAGCATTTT. The V and J genes are TRBV18 and TRBJ1-5; D remains ambiguous. The CDR3 loop spans 15 amino acids. V was cut by 3 bases and J by 7 bases, with 16 bases left in between. The germline gives CDR1 KGHSH, CDR2 LQKENI.

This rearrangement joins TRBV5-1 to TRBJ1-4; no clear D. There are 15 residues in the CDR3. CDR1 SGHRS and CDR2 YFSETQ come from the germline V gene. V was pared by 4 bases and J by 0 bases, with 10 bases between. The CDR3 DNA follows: TGCGCCAGCAGCGGGAATACTGCAACTAATGAAAAACTGTTTTTT. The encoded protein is CASSGNTATNEKLFF.

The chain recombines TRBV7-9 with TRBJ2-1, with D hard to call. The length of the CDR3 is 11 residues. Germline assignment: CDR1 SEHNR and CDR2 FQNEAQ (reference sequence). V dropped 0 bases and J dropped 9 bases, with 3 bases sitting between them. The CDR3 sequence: CASSLAGEQFF. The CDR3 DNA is TGTGCCAGCAGCTTAGCCGGTGAGCAGTTCTTC.

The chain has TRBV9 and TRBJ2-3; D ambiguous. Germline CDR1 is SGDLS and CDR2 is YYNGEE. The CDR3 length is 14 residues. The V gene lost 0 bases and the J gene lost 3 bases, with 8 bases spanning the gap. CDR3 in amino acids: CASSVESPTDTQYF. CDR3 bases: TGTGCCAGCAGCGTAGAATCCCCTACAGATACGCAGTATTTT.

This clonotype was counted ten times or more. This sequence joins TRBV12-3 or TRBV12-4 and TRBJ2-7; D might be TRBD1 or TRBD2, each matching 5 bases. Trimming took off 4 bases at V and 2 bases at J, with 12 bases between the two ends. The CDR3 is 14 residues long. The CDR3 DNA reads TGTGCCAGCAGTTCCGGGGCCTCGCCCTACGAGCAGTACTTC. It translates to CASSSGASPYEQYF.

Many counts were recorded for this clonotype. CDR3 in DNA: TGCAGTGCCCAGCGGGGGGGGTACAATGAGCAGTTCTTC. It translates to CSAQRGGYNEQFF. The chain employs TRBV20-1 and TRBJ2-1, with TRBD2 matching over 10 bases. The trim removed 6 bases at V and 4 bases at J, leaving 3 bases unmatched. This CDR3 contains 13 residues. CDR1 and CDR2 (germline): DFQATT, SNEGSKA (reference sequence).

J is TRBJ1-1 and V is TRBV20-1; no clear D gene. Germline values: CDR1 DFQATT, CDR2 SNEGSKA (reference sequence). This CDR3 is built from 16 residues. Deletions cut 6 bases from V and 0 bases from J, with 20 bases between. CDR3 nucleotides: TGCAGTGCCCCCCGGTCAGCTTCGGGAATGAACACTGAAGCTTTCTTT. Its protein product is CSAPRSASGMNTEAFF.

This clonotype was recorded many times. CDR3 sequence (DNA): TGTGCCAGCAGCCTCGGACAGGGGAGTTCGGAGACCCAGTACTTC. Translation: CASSLGQGSSETQYF. This sequence joins TRBV6-5 and TRBJ2-5; TRBD1 matches at 9 bases. V trimming: 6 bases; J trimming: 5 bases; junction bases outside the gene matches: 10. The CDR3 covers 15 residues. Germline V gene data show CDR1 as MNHEY and CDR2 as SVGAGI.

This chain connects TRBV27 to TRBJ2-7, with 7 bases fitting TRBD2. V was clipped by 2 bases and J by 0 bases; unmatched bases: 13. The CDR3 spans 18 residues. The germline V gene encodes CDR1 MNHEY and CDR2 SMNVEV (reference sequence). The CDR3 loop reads CASSLPILSREGSYEQYF. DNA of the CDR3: TGTGCCAGCAGTTTACCTATACTATCAAGGGAGGGCTCCTACGAGCAGTACTTC.

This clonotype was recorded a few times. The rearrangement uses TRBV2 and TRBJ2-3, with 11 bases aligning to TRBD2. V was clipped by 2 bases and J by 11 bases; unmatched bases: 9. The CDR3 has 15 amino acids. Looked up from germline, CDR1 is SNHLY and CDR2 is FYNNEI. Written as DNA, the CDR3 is TGTGCCAGCAGTGAACTAGCGGGGGGACGCGAGGGGCAGTATTTT. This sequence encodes CASSELAGGREGQYF.

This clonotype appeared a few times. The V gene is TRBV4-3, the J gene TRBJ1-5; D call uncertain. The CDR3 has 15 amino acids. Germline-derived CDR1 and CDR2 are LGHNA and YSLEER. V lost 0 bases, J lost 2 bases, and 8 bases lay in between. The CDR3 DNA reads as TGCGCCAGCAGCCAAGACGTATCGGGCAATCAGCCCCAGCATTTT. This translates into CASSQDVSGNQPQHF.

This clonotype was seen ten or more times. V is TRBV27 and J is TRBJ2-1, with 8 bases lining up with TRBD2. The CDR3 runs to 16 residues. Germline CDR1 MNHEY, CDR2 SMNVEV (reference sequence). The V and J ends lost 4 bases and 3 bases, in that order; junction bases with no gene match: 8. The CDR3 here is CASSYQSGSGYNEQFF. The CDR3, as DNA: TGTGCCAGCAGTTACCAAAGCGGGAGTGGCTACAATGAGCAGTTCTTC.

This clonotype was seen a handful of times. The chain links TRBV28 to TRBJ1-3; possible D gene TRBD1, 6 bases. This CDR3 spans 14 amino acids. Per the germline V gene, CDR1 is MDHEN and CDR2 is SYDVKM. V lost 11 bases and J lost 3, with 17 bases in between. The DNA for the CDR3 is TGTGCCTCTAGATGGGGGGCGTTTGGAAACACCATATATTTT. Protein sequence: CASRWGAFGNTIYF.

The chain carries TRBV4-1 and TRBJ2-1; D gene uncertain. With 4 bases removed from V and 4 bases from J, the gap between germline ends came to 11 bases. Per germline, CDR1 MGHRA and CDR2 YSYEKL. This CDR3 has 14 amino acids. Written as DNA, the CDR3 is TGCGCCAGCAGCCTCCGGACCGGTTACAATGAGCAGTTCTTC. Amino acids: CASSLRTGYNEQFF.

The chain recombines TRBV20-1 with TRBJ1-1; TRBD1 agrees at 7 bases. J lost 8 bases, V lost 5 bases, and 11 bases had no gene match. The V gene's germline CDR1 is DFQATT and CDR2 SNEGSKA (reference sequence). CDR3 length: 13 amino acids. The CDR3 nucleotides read TGCAGTGCTGGACCTACAGGGGATGGGGAAGCTTTCTTT. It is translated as CSAGPTGDGEAFF.

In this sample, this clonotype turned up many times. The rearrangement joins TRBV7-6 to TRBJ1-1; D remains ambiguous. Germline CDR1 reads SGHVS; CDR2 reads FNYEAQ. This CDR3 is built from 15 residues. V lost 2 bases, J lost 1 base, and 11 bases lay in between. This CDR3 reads CASSLNPVANTEAFF. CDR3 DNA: TGTGCCAGCAGCTTAAACCCAGTCGCGAACACTGAAGCTTTCTTT.

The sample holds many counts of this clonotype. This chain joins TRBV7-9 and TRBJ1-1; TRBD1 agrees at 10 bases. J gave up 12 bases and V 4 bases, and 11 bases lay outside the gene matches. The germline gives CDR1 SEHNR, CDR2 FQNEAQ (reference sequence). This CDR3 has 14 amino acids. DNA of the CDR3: TGTGCCAGCAGCTCTGGGACAGGGGTTGGTGGGCCTTTCTTT. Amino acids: CASSSGTGVGGPFF. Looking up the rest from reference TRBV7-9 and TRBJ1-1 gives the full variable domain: DTGVSQNPRHKITKRGQNVTFRCDPISEHNRLYWYRQTLGQGPEFLTYFQNEAQLEKSRLLSDRFSAERPKGSFSTLEIQRTEQGDSAMYLCASSSGTGVGGPFFGQGTRLTVV.

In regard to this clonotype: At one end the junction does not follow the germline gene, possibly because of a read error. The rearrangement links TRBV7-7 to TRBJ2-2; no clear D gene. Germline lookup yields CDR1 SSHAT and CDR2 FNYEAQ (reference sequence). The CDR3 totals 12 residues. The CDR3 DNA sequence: TGTGCTAGCAGCTCGAGCCCCGGGGAGCTGTTTTTT. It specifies CASSSSPGELFF.

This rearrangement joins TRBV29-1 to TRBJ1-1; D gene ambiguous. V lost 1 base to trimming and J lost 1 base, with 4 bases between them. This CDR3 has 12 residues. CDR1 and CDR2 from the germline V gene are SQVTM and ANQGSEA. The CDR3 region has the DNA TGCAGCGTTGAAGGGCAGAACACTGAAGCTTTCTTT. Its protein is CSVEGQNTEAFF.

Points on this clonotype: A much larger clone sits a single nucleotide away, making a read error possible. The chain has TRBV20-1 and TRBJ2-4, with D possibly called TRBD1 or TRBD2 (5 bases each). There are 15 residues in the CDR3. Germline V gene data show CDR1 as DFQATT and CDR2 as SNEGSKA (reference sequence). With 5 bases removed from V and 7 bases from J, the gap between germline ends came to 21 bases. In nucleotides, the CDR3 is TGCAGTGCTTACACCCGGGACGCCACAAGGAACATTCAGTACTTC. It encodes CSAYTRDATRNIQYF.